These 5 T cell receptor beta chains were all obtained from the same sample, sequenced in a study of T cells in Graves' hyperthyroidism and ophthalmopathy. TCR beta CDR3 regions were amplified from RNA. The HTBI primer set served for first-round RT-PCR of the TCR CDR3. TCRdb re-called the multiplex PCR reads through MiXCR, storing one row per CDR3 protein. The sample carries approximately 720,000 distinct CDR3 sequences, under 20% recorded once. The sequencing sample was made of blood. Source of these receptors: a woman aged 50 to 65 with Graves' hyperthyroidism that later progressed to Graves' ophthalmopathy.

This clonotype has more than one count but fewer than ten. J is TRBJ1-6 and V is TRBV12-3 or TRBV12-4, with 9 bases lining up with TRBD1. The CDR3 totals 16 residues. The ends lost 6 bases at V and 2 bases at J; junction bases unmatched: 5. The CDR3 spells CASRKDRGPYNSPLHF. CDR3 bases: TGTGCCAGCAGGAAGGACAGGGGCCCCTATAATTCACCCCTCCACTTT.

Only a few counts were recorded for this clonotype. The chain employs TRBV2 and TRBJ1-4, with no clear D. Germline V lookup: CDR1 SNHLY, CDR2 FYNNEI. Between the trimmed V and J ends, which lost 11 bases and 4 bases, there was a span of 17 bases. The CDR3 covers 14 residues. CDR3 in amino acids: CASAWGYGNEKLFF. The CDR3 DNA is TGTGCCTCGGCGTGGGGATATGGTAATGAAAAACTGTTTTTT.

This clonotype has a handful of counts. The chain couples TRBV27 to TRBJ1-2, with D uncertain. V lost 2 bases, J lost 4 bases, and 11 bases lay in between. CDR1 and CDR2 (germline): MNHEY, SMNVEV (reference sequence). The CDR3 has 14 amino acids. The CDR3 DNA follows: TGTGCCAGCAGTTTAAAGGGTGAGCGCTATGGCTACACCTTC. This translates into CASSLKGERYGYTF.

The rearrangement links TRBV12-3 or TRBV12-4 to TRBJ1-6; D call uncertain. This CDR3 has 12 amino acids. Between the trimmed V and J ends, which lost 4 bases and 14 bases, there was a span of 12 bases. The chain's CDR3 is CASSSPNRALHF. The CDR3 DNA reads TGTGCCAGCAGTTCTCCAAACCGGGCCCTCCACTTT.

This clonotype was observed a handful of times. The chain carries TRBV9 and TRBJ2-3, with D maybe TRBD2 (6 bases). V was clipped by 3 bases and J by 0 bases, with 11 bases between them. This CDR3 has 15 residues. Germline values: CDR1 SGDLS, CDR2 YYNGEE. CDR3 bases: TGTGCCAGCAGCGCCGGGGGACGCAGCACAGATACGCAGTATTTT. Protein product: CASSAGGRSTDTQYF.